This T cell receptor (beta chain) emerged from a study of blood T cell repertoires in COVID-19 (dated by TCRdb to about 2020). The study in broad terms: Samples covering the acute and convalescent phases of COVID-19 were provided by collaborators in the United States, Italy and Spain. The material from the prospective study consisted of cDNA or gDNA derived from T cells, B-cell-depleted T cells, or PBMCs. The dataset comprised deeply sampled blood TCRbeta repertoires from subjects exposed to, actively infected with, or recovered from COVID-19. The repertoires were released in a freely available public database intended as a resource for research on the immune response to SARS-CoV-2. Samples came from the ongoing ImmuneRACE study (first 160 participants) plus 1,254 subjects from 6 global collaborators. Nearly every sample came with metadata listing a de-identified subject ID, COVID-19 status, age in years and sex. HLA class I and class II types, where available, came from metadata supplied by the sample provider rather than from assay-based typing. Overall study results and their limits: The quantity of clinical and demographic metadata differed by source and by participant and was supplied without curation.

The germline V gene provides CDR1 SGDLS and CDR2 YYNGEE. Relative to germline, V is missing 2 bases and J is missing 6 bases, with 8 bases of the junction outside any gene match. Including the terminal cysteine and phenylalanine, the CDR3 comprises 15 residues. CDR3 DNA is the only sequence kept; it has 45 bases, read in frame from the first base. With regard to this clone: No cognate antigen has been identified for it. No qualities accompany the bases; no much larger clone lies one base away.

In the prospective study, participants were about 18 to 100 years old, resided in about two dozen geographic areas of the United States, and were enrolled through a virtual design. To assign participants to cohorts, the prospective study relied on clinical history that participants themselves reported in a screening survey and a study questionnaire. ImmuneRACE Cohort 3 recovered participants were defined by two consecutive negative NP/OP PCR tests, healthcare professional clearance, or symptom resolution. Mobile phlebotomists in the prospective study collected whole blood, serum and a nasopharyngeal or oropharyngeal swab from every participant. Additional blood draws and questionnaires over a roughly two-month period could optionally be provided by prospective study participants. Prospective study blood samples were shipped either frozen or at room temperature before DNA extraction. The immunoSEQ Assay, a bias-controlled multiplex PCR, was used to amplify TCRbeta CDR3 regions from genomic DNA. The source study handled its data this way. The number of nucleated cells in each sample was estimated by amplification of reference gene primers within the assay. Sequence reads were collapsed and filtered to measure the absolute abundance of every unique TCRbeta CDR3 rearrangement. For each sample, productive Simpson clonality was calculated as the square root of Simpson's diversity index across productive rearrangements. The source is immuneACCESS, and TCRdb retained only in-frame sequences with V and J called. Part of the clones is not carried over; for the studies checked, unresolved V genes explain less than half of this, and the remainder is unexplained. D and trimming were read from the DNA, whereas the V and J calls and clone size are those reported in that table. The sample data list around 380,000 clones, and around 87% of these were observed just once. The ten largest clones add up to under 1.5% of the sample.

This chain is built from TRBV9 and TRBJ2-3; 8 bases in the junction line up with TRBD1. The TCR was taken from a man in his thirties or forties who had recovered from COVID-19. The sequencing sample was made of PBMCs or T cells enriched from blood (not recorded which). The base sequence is TGTGCCAGCAGCGTCCAGGGGGCCCCCAGGGATACGCAGTATTTT. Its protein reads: CASSVQGAPRDTQYF.